This entry concerns a single T cell receptor (beta chain). This clonotype was seen at least ten times. Which antigen it targets is not known. The sample holds no much larger clone one base away, and base qualities are not on file. The data were obtained in a study of blood T cells in healthy people across ages (dated by TCRdb to about 2015). Study-level background: In model experiments, template switching captured about one uniquely barcoded TCR beta cDNA molecule for every two T cells. To track age-related changes in TCR beta repertoire diversity, the study relied on deep sequencing normalized with unique cDNA molecular identifiers. The donors were split into four age groups: young (average about 16 years), middle-aged (around 37), aged (over 55) and long-lived (more than 80). Donors of different ages were randomly distributed across sequencing lanes to avoid experimental bias. The study analyzed two additional independent replicas of 1 million unique cDNA reads from the same blood draw for two donors, one aged 18 to 30 and one aged 80 or older. General conclusions and limits of the study: Donor CMV infection status was unknown, potentially confounding age-related changes in expanded clonotypes. The percentage of naive T cells measured by flow cytometry correlated strongly with observed TCR beta diversity. Estimates of total diversity from one million sequenced T cells were regarded as lower bounds and underestimates. Compared with the aged group, the long-lived group had more naive CD4+ T cells, fewer expanded clones and increased TCR diversity, suggesting age selection. Since profiling was done on bulk unsorted PBMCs, naive and antigen-experienced compartments could not be conclusively compared. Observed TCR beta diversity per million T cells fell roughly linearly with age, and a significant reduction was already apparent by age approximately 40.

The donors were 40 or so Caucasian individuals from Russia, aged roughly 6 to 90 years, who were systemically healthy. Each donor gave about 9.2 milliliters of peripheral blood, drawn into EDTA-treated Vacutainer tubes. Ficoll-Paque density-gradient centrifugation was used to isolate PBMCs, with at least 7 million per sample. Total RNA was extracted from PBMCs with Trizol reagent, with at least 6 micrograms obtained per sample. The percentages of naive CD45RAhigh/CD27high T cells were determined by flow cytometry on a PBMC aliquot from every donor. Receptor amplification or capture employed 5' RACE. The instrument given in TCRdb is Illumina HiSeq 2500. A second about 7 to 12 cycle PCR used a sample-barcoded 5' primer and a J-beta primer mix. A unique molecular identifier was introduced onto each TCR beta cDNA molecule by a template-switch 5' adaptor carrying 12 random nucleotides. Each sample yielded at least 2.5 million CDR3-containing paired-end reads. The Mint cDNA synthesis kit, primed by a TRBC-specific oligonucleotide, was used to synthesize first-strand cDNA from all RNA. Following uracil-DNA glycosylase treatment, all cDNA underwent a first 18-cycle PCR with the universal primers M1SS and BC2_uni_R. As for how the authors treated the data: Normalization of each sample was performed by random selection of 1 million high-quality reads, each carrying a distinct molecular identifier. Instead of being binned into consensus sequences, reads that shared molecular identifiers were thrown out. CDR3 identification, clonotype clustering and error correction used MiTCR with a Q25 quality threshold and the strictest error-elimination algorithm. A nonparametric unseen species model using Euler transformation provided a lower-bound estimate of total TCR beta diversity. TCRdb took the public reads, trimmed them with fastp at Q25, ran MiXCR for clone calling and kept in-frame beta chains. Rows are combined by CDR3 protein, so each entry shows the most common genes and DNA. TCRdb's processing, not the study's, gives the V and J calls here. The table for this sample lists 1.5 million to 1.9 million distinct CDR3 sequences; about 42% of them were counted only once. Of the sample, more than 4% falls within the top ten clones.

CDR1 is given as LGHNA and CDR2 as YSLEER, both from the germline V gene. The CDR3 runs 14 residues from the cysteine to the phenylalanine. The read is trimmed to its CDR3 DNA, 42 bases read in frame from base 1. V lost 7 bases and J lost 8 bases; the stretch between them is 18 bases long. Here the chain combines TRBV4-3 and TRBJ2-1, with the D assignment possibly TRBD1 or TRBD2, given 5 matching bases for each. This TCR was sampled from a woman younger than 30 in good health. Sequences were obtained from blood. The nucleotide sequence reads as follows: TGCGCCAGCAATTCGGCAGGGTTGGAGGATGAGCAGTTCTTC. This is translated as CASNSAGLEDEQFF.